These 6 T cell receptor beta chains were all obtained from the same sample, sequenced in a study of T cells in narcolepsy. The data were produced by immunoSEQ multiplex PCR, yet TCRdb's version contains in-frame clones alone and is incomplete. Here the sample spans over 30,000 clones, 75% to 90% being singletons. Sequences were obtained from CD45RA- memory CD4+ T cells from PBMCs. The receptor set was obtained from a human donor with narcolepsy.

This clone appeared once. The CDR3 reads CASSAGTGGKGYGYTF. For the CDR3, the DNA is TGCGCCAGCAGCGCAGGGACAGGGGGCAAGGGCTATGGCTACACCTTC. V and J are TRBV5-1 and TRBJ1-2, with 12 nucleotides matching TRBD1. Germline V gene sequence: CDR1 SGHRS, CDR2 YFSETQ. J lost 4 bases, V lost 4 bases, and 8 bases had no gene match. The length of the CDR3 is 16 residues. The variable domain in full, with the rest retrieved from reference TRBV5-1 and TRBJ1-2, is KAGVTQTPRYLIKTRGQQVTLSCSPISGHRSVSWYQQTPGQGLQFLFEYFSETQRNKGNFPGRFSGRQFSNSRSEMNVSTLELGDSALYLCASSAGTGGKGYGYTFGSGTRLTVV.

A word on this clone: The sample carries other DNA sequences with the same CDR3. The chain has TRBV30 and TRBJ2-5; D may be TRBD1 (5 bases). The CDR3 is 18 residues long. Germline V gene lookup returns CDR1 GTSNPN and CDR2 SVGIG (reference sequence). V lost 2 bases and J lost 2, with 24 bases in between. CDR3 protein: CAWSKYRTISDPQETQYF. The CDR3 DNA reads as TGTGCCTGGAGTAAGTACAGGACGATATCTGATCCGCAAGAGACCCAGTACTTC. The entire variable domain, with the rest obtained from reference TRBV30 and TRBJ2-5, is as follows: SQTIHQWPATLVQPVGSPLSLECTVEGTSNPNLYWYRQAAGRGLQLLFYSVGIGQISSEVPQNLSASRPQDRQFILSSKKLLLSDSGFYLCAWSKYRTISDPQETQYFGPGTRLLVL.

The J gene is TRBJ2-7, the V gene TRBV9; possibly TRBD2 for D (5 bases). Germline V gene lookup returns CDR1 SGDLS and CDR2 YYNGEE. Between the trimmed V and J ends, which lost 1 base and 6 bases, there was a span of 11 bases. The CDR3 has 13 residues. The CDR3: CASSVSEGAEQYF. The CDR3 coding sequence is TGTGCCAGCAGCGTAAGTGAGGGTGCCGAGCAGTACTTC.

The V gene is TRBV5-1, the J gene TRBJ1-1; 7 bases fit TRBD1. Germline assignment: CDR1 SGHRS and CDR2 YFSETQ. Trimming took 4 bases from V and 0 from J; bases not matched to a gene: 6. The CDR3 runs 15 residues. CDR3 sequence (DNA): TGCGCCAGCAGCGTGACAGGGCCTATGAACACTGAAGCTTTCTTT. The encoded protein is CASSVTGPMNTEAFF.

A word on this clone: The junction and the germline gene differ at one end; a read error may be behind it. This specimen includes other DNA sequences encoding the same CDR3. CDR3 sequence (DNA): TGCGCCAGCAGCTCCCGGTTAACTGGGGCCAACGTCCTGACTTTC. It encodes CASSSRLTGANVLTF. The chain is built from TRBV7-3 and TRBJ2-6; no clear D gene. This CDR3 contains 15 residues. Germline CDR1 is SGHTA and CDR2 is FQGTGA.

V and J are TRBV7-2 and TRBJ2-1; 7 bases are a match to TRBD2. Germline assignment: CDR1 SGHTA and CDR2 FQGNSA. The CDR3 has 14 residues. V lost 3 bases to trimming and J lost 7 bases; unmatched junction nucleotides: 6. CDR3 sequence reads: CASSFQRGGNEQFF. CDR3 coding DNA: TGTGCCAGCAGCTTCCAGCGGGGCGGGAATGAGCAGTTCTTC.